The source of this T cell receptor beta chain is a study of CD8+ T cells in alopecia areata. Points from the study as a whole: More clonal than normal scalp was lesional scalp, particularly alopecia totalis/universalis.

Notes on this clone: The antigen is undetermined.

Those with alopecia areata gave lesional scalp punch biopsies and peripheral blood. Once RNA had been extracted, it was reverse transcribed into cDNA to act as the sequencing template. Measured with immunoSEQ multiplex PCR; TCRdb has only the in-frame clones, and not every one. The table lists some 170,000 clones, approximately 70% of them singletons. The CDR3 sequence is 12 residues long. Trimming took off 5 bases at V and 2 bases at J, with 5 bases between the two ends. Germline-derived CDR1 and CDR2 are SGHAT and FQNNGV. The receptor's source is a human donor with alopecia areata. The V gene is TRBV11-2, the J gene TRBJ2-3; no clear D gene. The sample here was CD8+ T cells sorted from blood, taken at week 0. The CDR3 protein is CASSEHTDTQYF. The DNA of the CDR3 is TGTGCCAGCAGCGAACACACAGATACGCAGTATTTT.